The sequence of this T cell receptor (beta chain) was determined in a study of regulatory T cells in long-lasting Graves disease. Time point noted: newly diagnosed GD, antithyroid drugs for less than 3 months. Isolated PBMC RNA provided the starting material for the TCR library. Study conclusions and caveats: Persistent disease favored TRBV28, TRBJ1-2 and TRBJ2-5. Patients with persistent disease shared 2,500 to 3,500 public clonotypes, outpacing the 966 shared by new patients.

Libraries of TCR beta came from iRepertoire HTBI primers plus Arm-PCR of CDR3 regions. One entry per CDR3 protein, called by TCRdb with MiXCR from the multiplex PCR reads. The repertoire holds roughly 220,000 distinct CDR3 sequences, about 17% seen once, with approximately 24% in the top ten. The CDR3 is 14 amino acids. Germline lookup yields CDR1 LGHDT and CDR2 YNNKEL (reference sequence). In the case of this clonotype: Its antigen is not identified. Sequence at one end of the junction differs from germline and may be a read error.

Specimen: peripheral blood mononuclear cells (PBMCs), collected at new diagnosis, from a patient treated with antithyroid drugs. The TCR originated in a female donor with Graves disease. The genes are TRBV3-1 and TRBJ2-7; 8 bases line up with TRBD1. In DNA, the CDR3 is TGTGCCAGCAGCCAAGGGACAGGGTCCTACGAGCAGCACTTC. Amino acids: CASSQGTGSYEQHF.